This T cell receptor beta chain was found in a study of T cell responses to AZD1222 COVID-19 vaccine. The table came from immunoSEQ multiplex PCR; TCRdb's copy has only in-frame clones and leaves some out. The sample comprises 95,000 to 150,000 clones, roughly nine tenths of which are singletons, and approximately 2.6% rests with the top ten. The germline CDR1 and CDR2 sequences are SEHNR and FQNEAQ (reference sequence). The germline V and J ends were trimmed by 3 bases and 1 base, with 4 bases remaining between them. The CDR3 runs 13 residues. The J gene is TRBJ1-5, the V gene TRBV7-9, with D uncertain. The sample was peripheral blood, taken 28 days after the second AZD1222 dose. This clonotype was sampled from an adult who received the AZD1222 COVID-19 vaccine. CDR3 region: CASSFGSNQPQHF. In DNA, the CDR3 is TGTGCCAGCAGCTTCGGGAGCAATCAGCCCCAGCATTTT.